This entry concerns a single T cell receptor beta chain. Germline CDR1 KGHSH, CDR2 LQKENI. V lost 1 base and J 6 bases, leaving 16 bases between the germline ends. The CDR3 has 17 residues. The data belong to a study of blood T cell repertoires in COVID-19. Study context: Samples came from the United States, Italy and Spain, spanning acute and convalescent COVID-19. In each case, the material was cDNA or gDNA derived from T cells, B-cell-depleted T cells, or PBMCs.

Per the study methods: By means of reference gene primer amplification, nucleated cell counts were estimated. Assay: immunoSEQ multiplex PCR; the TCRdb copy retains only in-frame clones and omits some. The D gene and trimming were derived from the DNA, and the V and J assignments and clone size from that table. In the table there are about 40,000 clones, about four fifths of which are singletons. Sequencing used peripheral blood. This receptor was identified in a woman between 65 and 79 years old with acute or convalescent COVID-19. V gene TRBV18 combines with J gene TRBJ1-6; D call uncertain. The CDR3 DNA follows: TGTGCCAGCTCACCACTAGGCATCGACGGGAGTAATTCACCCCTCCACTTT. The encoded protein is CASSPLGIDGSNSPLHF.